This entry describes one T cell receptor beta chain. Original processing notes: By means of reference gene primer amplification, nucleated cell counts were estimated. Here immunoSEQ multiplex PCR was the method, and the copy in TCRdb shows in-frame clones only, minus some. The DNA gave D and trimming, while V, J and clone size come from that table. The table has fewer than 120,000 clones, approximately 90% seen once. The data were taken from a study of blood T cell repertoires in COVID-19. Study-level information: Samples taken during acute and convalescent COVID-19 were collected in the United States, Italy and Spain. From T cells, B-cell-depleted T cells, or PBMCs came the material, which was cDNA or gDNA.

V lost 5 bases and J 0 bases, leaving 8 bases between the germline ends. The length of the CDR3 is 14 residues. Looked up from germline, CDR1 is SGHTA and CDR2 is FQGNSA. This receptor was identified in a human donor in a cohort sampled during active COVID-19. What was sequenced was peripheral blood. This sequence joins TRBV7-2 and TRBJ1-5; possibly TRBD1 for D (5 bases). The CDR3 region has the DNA TGTGCCAGCAGCGCAACAGGTAGCAATCAGCCCCAGCATTTT. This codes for CASSATGSNQPQHF.